This T cell receptor (beta chain) comes out of a study of shared clonotypes between healthy human individuals (dated by TCRdb to 2018 to 2020). Some background on the complete study: The cohort included three men and two women between 18 and 49 years of age. For each donor, CD4 naive and CD4 memory were each run on three plates, CD8 naive on two plates, and CD8 memory on one plate. To estimate repertoire size and how much clonotypes are shared between individuals, the study performed deep sequencing of blood TCR repertoires from roughly five healthy adults. Different laboratories and diverse techniques were used to prepare libraries and sequence TCR repertoires, to increase sequencing depth and limit assay-specific biases. Each donor's leukapheresis produced roughly between roughly 0.94 and 9.5 billion PBMCs.

Broad study findings and their caveats: Sharing across a few donors was observed for approximately 5% of naive CD4, around 3.5% of naive CD8, 2% to 2.5% of memory CD4, and around 0.42% of memory CD8 clonotypes. Based on pairwise subsampling, the degree of clonotype sharing among donors was expected to be affected by sequencing depth. Higher generation probabilities were observed for clonotypes shared by all four sorted-subset donors than for non-shared clonotypes. Because the study included only a small number of donors, the genetic and exposure-history diversity represented was limited. Larger estimated clonotype richness was generally found for naive subsets than for memory subsets. Even with the large sequencing depth, rarefaction of the sorted-subset datasets indicated that sequencing was incomplete. Sampling was restricted to blood, and TCR repertoires in tissues likely differ from the TCR repertoires found in blood.

Details on this clone: Its antigen target is currently unknown. No per-base quality is available; no much larger clone lies one base away.

Using the deep immunoSEQ assay, multiplex PCR amplified TCR CDR3 regions from genomic DNA. Extracted genomic DNA from each cell subset was distributed evenly across all wells of several immunoSEQ 96-well plates, and each plate was treated as a replicate. For sorted subsets, approximately 210 ng of genomic DNA, equivalent to around 31,000 T cell genomes, went into each replicate PCR. Purified libraries were measured with a Qubit 3.0 fluorometer, size-checked on a Bioanalyzer 2100, and measured again with the KAPA Library Quantification kit. A separate single-read 150-cycle Illumina NextSeq 550 flow cell was used to sequence each immunoSEQ 96-well plate. The published analysis was carried out like this. Because the immunoSEQ output included only junctional sequences and no quality scores, the filtering could not be the same as the filtering used for full-length reads. To assign V/J genes and CDR3, sequences were annotated against IMGT germline references using PyIR, a Python wrapper for IgBLAST v1.9. Reads were filtered out if the reads had weak V/J assignments (E-value above 1e-6), no CDR3, stop codons, out-of-frame junctions, or ambiguous translated residues. V3J clonotypes were defined by identical inferred V gene, J gene, and CDR3 amino acid sequence. The percentage overlap between two repertoires was calculated by dividing the number of shared unique clonotypes by the size of the smaller repertoire. RTK rarefaction, the Chao1 estimator, and Recon v2.1 estimates of unobserved clonotypes were used to assess repertoire richness. OLGA was used to compute generation probabilities for all TCRbeta clonotypes that the gDNA method yielded from several donors. TCRdb carries this immuneACCESS record with in-frame sequences only. Its versions omit some clonotypes, under half of them owing to an unresolved V gene in the studies checked, with the rest unexplained. V, J and clone size derive from that table, while D and trimming were established from the DNA sequence. The sample data list about 2.2 million clones, and 85% to 95% of these were observed just once. The ten largest clones capture roughly 1.8% of the sample.

CD8 naive samples were obtained by positive selection for CCR7 among CD45RO-negative cells, yielding a CD45RA+CCR7+ population from which TemRA cells were excluded. Donors were healthy HIV-negative adults with no recently reported acute infections or vaccinations. Every donor was a Caucasian adult living in Nashville, Tennessee, USA. After blood collection by leukapheresis, PBMCs were isolated using Ficoll-Histopaque density gradient centrifugation and then cryopreserved in the vapor phase of liquid nitrogen. Analytical flow cytometry was used to check the purity and quantity of every magnetically sorted T cell population. Genomic DNA was isolated from each sorted fraction and quantified by UV absorbance on a Nanodrop 2000c. The CDR1 and CDR2 encoded by the germline V gene are LGHNA and YSLEER. The junction shows trimming of 4 bases on V and 3 bases on J, plus 16 bases between the germline ends. The CDR3 starts with the cysteine, ends with the phenylalanine, and has 15 residues. The DNA shown is the 45-base CDR3, in frame from base 1.

The sample consisted of naive CD8+ T cells from PBMCs. The cell subset or site label, read with the paper, signifies: CD45RA+CCR7+. This receptor chain uses TRBV4-3 and TRBJ2-7, with a tentative D gene TRBD1 over 6 matching bases. The source of this sequence is a man between 18 and 29 years old in good health. Some clones in this sample may be carry-over from other donors' samples. The CDR3 reads CASSPSGQSFYEQYF. The nucleotide sequence reads TGCGCCAGCAGCCCGTCTGGACAGTCTTTCTACGAGCAGTACTTC.